Each of the 7 T cell receptor beta chains below was sequenced from the same sample in a study of blood T cell repertoires in COVID-19. Sequencing was performed with immunoSEQ multiplex PCR; in TCRdb, only in-frame clones are kept and a portion is missing. The table has about 180,000 clones, approximately 80% seen once. The sequencing sample was made of peripheral blood. The source of these receptors is a human donor in a cohort sampled during active COVID-19.

This chain uses TRBV11-2 with TRBJ2-6; 7 bases are shared with TRBD1. In germline, CDR1 is SGHAT, CDR2 FQNNGV. This CDR3 is 15 amino acids long. The J segment lost 2 bases and the V segment lost 5 bases, leaving 3 bases of the junction unmatched. CDR3 sequence (DNA): TGTGCCAGCAGCCCTAGGGGGCCTGGGGCCAACGTCCTGACTTTC. Its translation: CASSPRGPGANVLTF.

V gene TRBV5-8 combines with J gene TRBJ2-7, with D tentatively TRBD1 (6 bases). Germline-derived CDR1 and CDR2 are SGHTS and YDEGEE. V shed 2 bases and J shed 2 bases, with 11 bases lying between them. CDR3 length equals 14 residues. The CDR3, as DNA: TGTGCCAGCAGCTTCCAGGGGACAACCTACGAGCAGTACTTC. Amino acid sequence: CASSFQGTTYEQYF.

The chain has TRBV27 and TRBJ2-1; a possible D gene is TRBD1 (6 bases). In germline, CDR1 is MNHEY, CDR2 SMNVEV (reference sequence). V was shortened by 5 bases and J by 9 bases, with 14 bases between the two germline ends. The CDR3 is made up of 13 amino acids. DNA for the CDR3: TGTGCCAGCAGTACTCTTAGGGGGAGTGAGCAGTTCTTC. This gives the protein CASSTLRGSEQFF.

The chain couples TRBV7-8 to TRBJ1-2, with a tentative D call TRBD1 (5 bases). The CDR3 spans 12 residues. V lost 2 bases, J lost 7 bases, and 8 bases lay in between. CDR1 is SGHVS and CDR2 is FQNEAQ in the germline V gene. The CDR3 DNA reads TGTGCCAGCAGCTTAAGCGGGGGTGGCTACACCTTC. It codes for CASSLSGGGYTF.

The CDR3 DNA is TGTGCCAGCAGGACCACAGGGGCGAATTCACCCCTCCACTTT. Translation: CASRTTGANSPLHF. This chain uses TRBV2 with TRBJ1-6; 7 bases align to TRBD1. Losses at the gene ends were 6 bases for V and 7 bases for J; bases not matched to a gene: 6. Looked up from germline, CDR1 is SNHLY and CDR2 is FYNNEI. CDR3 length: 14 residues.

V and J are TRBV5-5 and TRBJ2-7; D remains ambiguous. CDR1 and CDR2 from the germline V gene are SGHKS and YYEKEE (reference sequence). V gave up 1 base and J gave up 2 bases, with 13 bases separating them. The CDR3 runs to 15 residues. The CDR3 is CASSLRLQVTYEQYF. The CDR3 nucleotides read TGTGCCAGCAGCTTGCGGCTCCAGGTAACCTACGAGCAGTACTTC.

The V gene is TRBV4-1, the J gene TRBJ1-3, with D possibly TRBD1 on 5 matching bases. CDR1 and CDR2 (germline): MGHRA, YSYEKL. V was trimmed by 0 bases and J by 0 bases, leaving 15 bases between them. This CDR3 region has 18 residues. The CDR3 DNA sequence: TGCGCCAGCAGCCAAGACCAGACAGACCACCTCTCTGGAAACACCATATATTTT. Translated, it gives CASSQDQTDHLSGNTIYF.